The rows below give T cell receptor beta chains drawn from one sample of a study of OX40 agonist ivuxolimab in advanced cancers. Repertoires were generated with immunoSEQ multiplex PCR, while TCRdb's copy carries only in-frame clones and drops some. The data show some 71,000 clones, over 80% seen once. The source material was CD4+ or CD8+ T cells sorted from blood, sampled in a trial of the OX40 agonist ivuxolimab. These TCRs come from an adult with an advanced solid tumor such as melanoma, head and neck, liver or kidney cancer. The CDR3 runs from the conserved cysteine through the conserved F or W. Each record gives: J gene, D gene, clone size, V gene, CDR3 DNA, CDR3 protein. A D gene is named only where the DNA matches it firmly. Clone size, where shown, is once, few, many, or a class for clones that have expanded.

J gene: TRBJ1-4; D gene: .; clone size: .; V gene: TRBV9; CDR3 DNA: TGTGCCAGCAGCGTAGACGAAGGCGGGCTTGAAAAACTGTTTTTT; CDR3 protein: CASSVDEGGLEKLFF
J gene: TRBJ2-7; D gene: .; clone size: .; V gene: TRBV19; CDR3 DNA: TGTGCCAGTAGTTCCACCTCAGGGGACGAGCAGTACTTC; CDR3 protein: CASSSTSGDEQYF
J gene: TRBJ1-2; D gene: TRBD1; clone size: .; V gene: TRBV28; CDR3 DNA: TGTGCCAGCGGTCTGAACAGGGGAGGTTACACCTTC; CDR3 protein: CASGLNRGGYTF
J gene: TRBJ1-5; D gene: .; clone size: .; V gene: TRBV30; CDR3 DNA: TGTGCCTGGAGTGTCTGGGGGAGTCAGGGCAATCAGCCCCAGCATTTT; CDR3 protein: CAWSVWGSQGNQPQHF
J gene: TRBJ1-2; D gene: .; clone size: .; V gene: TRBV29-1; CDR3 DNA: TGCAGCGTTGGGACAGACTATGGCTACACCTTC; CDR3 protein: CSVGTDYGYTF
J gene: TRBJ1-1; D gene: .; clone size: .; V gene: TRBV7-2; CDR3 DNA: TGTGCCAGCAGCTTCTTGGGGTTCGCTGAAGCTTTCTTT; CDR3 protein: CASSFLGFAEAFF
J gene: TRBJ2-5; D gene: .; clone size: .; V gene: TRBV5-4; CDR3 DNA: TGTGCCAGCAGCTTCTTTAGTGATCTGGAGACCCAGTACTTC; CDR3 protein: CASSFFSDLETQYF
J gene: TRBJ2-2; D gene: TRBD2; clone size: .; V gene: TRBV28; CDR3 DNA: TGTGCCAGCAGTCTCCCGCGGGGGGCGGGGGAAAACACCGGGGAGCTGTTTTTT; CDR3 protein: CASSLPRGAGENTGELFF
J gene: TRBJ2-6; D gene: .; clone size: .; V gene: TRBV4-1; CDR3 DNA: TGCGCCAGCAGCCCCTCCGGGACGGTAAGCTCTGGGGCCAACGTCCTGACTTTC; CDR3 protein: CASSPSGTVSSGANVLTF
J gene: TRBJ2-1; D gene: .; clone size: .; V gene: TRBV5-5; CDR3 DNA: TGTGCCAGCAGCTTGGATGGCGGCACCTACAATGAGCAGTTCTTC; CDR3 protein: CASSLDGGTYNEQFF
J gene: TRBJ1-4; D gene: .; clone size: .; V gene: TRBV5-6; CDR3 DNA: TGTGCCAGCAGCTTGATGGGGGAGGCTAATGAAAAACTGTTTTTT; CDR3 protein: CASSLMGEANEKLFF
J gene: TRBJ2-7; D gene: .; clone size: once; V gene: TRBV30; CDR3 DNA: TGTGCCTCCACCGCAGGGAGAGGCACCTACGAGCAGTACTTC; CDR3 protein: CASTAGRGTYEQYF
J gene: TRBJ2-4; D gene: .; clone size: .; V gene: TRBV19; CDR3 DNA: TGTGCCAGTAGTATGGGATTCCTCGGCAGTTTGTACTTC; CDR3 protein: CASSMGFLGSLYF
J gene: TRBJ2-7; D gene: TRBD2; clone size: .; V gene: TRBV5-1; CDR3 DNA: TGCGCCAGCAGCCCGGGACTAGCGGGCCAAATCTCCTACGAGCAGTACTTC; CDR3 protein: CASSPGLAGQISYEQYF
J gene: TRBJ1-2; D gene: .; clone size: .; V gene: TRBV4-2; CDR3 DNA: TGTGCCAGCAGCCAAGAGGTGGCCGGGGGAAACTATGGCTACACCTTC; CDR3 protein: CASSQEVAGGNYGYTF
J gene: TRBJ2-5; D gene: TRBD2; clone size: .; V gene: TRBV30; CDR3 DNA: TGTGCCTGGAGTCCCGTTCTAGCGGGAGGTCAAGAGACCCAGTACTTC; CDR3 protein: CAWSPVLAGGQETQYF
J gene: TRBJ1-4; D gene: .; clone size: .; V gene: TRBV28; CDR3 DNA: TGTGCCAGCAGTTTGTTCAGGGGAAATGAAAAACTGTTTTTT; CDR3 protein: CASSLFRGNEKLFF
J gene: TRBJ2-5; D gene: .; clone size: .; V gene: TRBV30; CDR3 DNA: TGTGCCTGGAGTGTACTAGGACTGGGTGGGACCCAGTACTTC; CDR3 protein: CAWSVLGLGGTQYF
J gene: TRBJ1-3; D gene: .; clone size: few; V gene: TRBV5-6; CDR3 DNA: TGTGCCAGCAGCTTGGTGGGGGAGCTCTCTAAAAACACCATATATTTT; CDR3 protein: CASSLVGELSKNTIYF
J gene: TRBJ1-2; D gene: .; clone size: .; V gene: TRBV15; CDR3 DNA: TGTGCCACCCGGAGTGGCGGAAGCTATGGCTACACCTTC; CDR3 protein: CATRSGGSYGYTF
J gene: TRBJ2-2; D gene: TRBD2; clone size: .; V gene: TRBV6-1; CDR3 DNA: TGTGCCAGCAGTGAACAACTAGCGGGAACCACCGGGGAGCTGTTTTTT; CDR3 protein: CASSEQLAGTTGELFF
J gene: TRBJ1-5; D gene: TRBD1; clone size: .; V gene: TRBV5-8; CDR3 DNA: TGTGCCAGCAGCTTGATCGGACAGGCTAATCAGCCCCAGCATTTT; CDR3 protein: CASSLIGQANQPQHF
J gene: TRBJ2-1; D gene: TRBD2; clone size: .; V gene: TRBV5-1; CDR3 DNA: TGCGCCAGCAGCTTGGCGGGAGGAGGTCGGGATGAGCAGTTCTTC; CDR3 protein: CASSLAGGGRDEQFF
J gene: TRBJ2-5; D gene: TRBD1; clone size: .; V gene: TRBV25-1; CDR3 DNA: TGTGCCAGCAGTAGTACGGGGACAGGGGATGGAGAGACCCAGTACTTC; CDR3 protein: CASSSTGTGDGETQYF
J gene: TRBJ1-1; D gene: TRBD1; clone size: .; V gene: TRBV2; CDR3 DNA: TGTGCCAGCAGGACAGGGTATCGCGACACTGAAGCTTTCTTT; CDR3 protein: CASRTGYRDTEAFF
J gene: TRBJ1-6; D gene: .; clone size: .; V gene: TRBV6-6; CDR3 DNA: TGTGCCAGCAGTTACAGGGGGGCTTCTGTTTCACCCCTCCACTTT; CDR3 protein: CASSYRGASVSPLHF
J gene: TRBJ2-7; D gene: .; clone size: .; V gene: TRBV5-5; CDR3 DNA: TGTGCCAGCAGCTTAAGACAGGTGTCCGAGCAGTACTTC; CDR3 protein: CASSLRQVSEQYF
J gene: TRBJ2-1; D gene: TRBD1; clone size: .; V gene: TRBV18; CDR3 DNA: TGTGCCAGCTCACCACCGAAAGGACAGGTCCCTATCGATGAGCAGTTCTTC; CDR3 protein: CASSPPKGQVPIDEQFF
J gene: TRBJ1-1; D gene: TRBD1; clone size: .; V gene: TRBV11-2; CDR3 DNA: TGTGCCAGCAGCTTACTCCGGACAGGGAAAGACACTGAAGCTTTCTTT; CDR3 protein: CASSLLRTGKDTEAFF
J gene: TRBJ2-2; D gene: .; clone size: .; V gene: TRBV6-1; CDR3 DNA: TGTGCCAGCAGTGCTGTCCTGACCGGGGAGCTGTTTTTT; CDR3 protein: CASSAVLTGELFF
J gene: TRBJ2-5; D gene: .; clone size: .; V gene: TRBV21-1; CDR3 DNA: TGTGCCAGCAGCAAACCAGACAGGGCCCAAGAGACCCAGTACTTC; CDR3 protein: CASSKPDRAQETQYF
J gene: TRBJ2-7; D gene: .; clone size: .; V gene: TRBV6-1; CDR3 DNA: TGTGCCAGCACGTTCGCAGGGACGGCCACCTACGAGCAGTACTTC; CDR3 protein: CASTFAGTATYEQYF
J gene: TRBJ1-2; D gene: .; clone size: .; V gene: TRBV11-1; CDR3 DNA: TGTGCCAGCAGCGCCTTCGGGGGCGAGGGCTACACCTTC; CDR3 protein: CASSAFGGEGYTF
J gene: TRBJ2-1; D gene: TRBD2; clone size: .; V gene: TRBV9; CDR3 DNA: TGTGCCAGCAGCCAAATCTGGACTAGCGGGAGTTCGACCAATGAGCAGTTCTTC; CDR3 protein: CASSQIWTSGSSTNEQFF